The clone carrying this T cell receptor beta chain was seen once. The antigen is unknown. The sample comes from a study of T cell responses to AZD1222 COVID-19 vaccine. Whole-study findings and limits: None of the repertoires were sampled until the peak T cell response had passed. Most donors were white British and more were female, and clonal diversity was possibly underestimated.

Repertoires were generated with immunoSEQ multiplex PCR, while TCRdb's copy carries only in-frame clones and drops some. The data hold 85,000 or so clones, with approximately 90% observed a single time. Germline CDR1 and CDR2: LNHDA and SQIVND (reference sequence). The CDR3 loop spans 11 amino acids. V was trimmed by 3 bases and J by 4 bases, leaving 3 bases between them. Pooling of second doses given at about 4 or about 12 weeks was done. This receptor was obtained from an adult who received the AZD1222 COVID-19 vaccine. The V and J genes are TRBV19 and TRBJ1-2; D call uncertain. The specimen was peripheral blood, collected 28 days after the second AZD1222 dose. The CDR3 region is CASSMLYGYTF. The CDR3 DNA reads TGTGCCAGTAGTATGCTCTATGGCTACACCTTC.